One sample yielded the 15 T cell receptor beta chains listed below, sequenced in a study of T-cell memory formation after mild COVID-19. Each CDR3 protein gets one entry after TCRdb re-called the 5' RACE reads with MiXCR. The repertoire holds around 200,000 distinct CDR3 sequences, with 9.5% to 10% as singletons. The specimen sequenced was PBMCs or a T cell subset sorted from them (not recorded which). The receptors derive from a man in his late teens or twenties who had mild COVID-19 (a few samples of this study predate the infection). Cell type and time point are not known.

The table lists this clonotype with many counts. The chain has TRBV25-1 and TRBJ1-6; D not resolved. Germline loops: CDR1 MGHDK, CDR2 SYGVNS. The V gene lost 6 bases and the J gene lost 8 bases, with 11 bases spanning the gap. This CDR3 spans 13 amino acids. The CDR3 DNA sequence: TGTGCCAGCAGGCGAGGCACTGATTCACCCCTCCACTTT. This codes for CASRRGTDSPLHF.

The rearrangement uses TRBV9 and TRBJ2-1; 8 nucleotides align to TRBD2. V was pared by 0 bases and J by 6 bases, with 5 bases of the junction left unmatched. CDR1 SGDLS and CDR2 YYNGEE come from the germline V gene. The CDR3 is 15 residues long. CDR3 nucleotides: TGTGCCAGCAGCGTAGCGGGGGGGCTGGGCAATGAGCAGTTCTTC. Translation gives CASSVAGGLGNEQFF.

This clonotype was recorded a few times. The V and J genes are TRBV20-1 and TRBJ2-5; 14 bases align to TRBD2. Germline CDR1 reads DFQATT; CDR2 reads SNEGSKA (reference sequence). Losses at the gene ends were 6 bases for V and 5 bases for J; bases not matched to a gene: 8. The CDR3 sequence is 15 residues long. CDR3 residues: CSASPGLAGEETQYF. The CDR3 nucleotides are TGCAGTGCCTCCCCGGGACTAGCGGGGGAGGAGACCCAGTACTTC.

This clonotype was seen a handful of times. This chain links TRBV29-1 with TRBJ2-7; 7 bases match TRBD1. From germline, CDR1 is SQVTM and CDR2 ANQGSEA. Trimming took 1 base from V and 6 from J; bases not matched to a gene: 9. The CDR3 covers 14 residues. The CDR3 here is CSVEGTGTFFEQYF. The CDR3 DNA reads TGCAGCGTTGAAGGGACAGGCACTTTCTTCGAGCAGTACTTC.

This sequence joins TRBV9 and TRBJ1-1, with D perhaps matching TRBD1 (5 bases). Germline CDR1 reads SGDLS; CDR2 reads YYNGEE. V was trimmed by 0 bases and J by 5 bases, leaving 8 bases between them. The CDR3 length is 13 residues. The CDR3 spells CASSVEGRTEAFF. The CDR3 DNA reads TGTGCCAGCAGCGTAGAGGGGAGGACTGAAGCTTTCTTT.

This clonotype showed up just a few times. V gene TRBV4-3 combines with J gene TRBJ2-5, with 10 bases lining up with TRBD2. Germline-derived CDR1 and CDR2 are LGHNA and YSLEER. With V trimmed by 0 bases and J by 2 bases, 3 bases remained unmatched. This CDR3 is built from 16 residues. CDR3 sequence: CASSQDSGGFQETQYF. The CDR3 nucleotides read TGCGCCAGCAGCCAAGATAGCGGGGGGTTTCAAGAGACCCAGTACTTC.

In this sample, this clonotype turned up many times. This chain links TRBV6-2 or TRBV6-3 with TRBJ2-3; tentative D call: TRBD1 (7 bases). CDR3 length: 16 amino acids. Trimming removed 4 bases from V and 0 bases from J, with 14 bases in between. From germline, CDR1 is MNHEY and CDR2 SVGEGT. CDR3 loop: CASSWRGLVSTDTQYF. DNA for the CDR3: TGTGCCAGCAGTTGGAGGGGGCTCGTGAGCACAGATACGCAGTATTTT.

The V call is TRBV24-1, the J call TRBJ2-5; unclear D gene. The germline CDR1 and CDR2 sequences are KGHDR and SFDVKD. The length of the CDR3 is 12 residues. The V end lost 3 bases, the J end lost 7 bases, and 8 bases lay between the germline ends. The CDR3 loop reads CATSDHGRTQYF. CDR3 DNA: TGTGCCACCAGTGATCACGGAAGGACCCAGTACTTC.

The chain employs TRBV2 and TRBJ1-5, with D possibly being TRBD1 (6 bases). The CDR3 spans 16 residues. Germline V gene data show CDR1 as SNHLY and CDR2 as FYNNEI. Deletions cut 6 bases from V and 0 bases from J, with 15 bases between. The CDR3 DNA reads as TGTGCCAGCAGATTCGACAGGTCTTATAGCAATCAGCCCCAGCATTTT. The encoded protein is CASRFDRSYSNQPQHF.

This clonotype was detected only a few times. This chain's CDR3 is CASSLEAGGLTDTQYF. The CDR3 region has the DNA TGTGCCAGCAGCCTAGAAGCGGGGGGGCTTACAGATACGCAGTATTTT. The V and J genes are TRBV3-1 and TRBJ2-3, with 10 bases that match TRBD2. The CDR3 spans 16 residues. Germline-derived CDR1 and CDR2 are LGHDT and YNNKEL (reference sequence). V lost 4 bases and J lost 3; bases outside the gene matches: 7.

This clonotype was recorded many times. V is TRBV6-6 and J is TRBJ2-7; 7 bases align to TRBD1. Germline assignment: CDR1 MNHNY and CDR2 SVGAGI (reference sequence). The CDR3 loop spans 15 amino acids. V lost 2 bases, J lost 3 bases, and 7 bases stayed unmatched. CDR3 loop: CASSYTHRGLYEQYV. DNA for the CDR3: TGTGCCAGCAGTTACACTCACAGGGGCCTCTACGAGCAGTACGTC.

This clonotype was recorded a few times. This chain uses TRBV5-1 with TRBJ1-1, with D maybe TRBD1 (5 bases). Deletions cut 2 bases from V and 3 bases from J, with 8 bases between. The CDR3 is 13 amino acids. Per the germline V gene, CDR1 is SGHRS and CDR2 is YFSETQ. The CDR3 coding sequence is TGCGCCAGCAGCTTTCAGGGAGACACTGAAGCTTTCTTT. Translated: CASSFQGDTEAFF.

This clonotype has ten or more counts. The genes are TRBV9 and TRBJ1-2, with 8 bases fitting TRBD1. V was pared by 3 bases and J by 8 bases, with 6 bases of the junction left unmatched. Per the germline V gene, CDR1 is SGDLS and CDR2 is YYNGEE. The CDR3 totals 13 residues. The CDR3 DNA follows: TGTGCCAGCAGCGCTTGGACAGGGAGAGGCTACACCTTC. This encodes CASSAWTGRGYTF.

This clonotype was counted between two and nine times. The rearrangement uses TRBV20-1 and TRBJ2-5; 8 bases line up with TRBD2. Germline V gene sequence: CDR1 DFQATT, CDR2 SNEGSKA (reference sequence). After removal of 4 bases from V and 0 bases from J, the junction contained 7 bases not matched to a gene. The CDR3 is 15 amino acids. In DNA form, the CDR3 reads TGCAGTGCTATCAGCGGGGGAACGTACCAAGAGACCCAGTACTTC. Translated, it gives CSAISGGTYQETQYF.

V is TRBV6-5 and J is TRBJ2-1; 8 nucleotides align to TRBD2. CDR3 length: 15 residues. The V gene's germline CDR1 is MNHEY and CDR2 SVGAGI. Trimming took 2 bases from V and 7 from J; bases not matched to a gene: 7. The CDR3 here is CASSYVRGALNEQFF. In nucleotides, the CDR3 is TGTGCCAGCAGTTACGTGCGGGGGGCGTTGAATGAGCAGTTCTTC.